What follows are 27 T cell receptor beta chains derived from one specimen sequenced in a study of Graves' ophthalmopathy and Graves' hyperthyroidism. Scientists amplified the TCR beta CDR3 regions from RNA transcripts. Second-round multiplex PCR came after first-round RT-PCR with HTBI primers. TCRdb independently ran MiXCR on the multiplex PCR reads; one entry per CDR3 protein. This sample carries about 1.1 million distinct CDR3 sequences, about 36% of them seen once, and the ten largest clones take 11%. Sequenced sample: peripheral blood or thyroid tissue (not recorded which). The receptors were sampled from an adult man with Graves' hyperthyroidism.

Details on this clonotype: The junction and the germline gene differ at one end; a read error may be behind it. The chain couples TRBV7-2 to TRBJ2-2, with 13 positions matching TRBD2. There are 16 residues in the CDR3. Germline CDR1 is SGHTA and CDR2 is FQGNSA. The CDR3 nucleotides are TGCGCCAGCAGCCAGAGACTAGCGGGAGGCACCGGGGAGCTGTTTTTT. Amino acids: CASSQRLAGGTGELFF.

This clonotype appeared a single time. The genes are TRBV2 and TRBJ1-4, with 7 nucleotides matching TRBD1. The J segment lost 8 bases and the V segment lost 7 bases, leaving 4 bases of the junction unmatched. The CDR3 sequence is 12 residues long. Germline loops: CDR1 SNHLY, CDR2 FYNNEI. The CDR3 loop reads CASMAGGEKLFF. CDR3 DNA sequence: TGTGCCAGCATGGCAGGGGGAGAAAAACTGTTTTTT.

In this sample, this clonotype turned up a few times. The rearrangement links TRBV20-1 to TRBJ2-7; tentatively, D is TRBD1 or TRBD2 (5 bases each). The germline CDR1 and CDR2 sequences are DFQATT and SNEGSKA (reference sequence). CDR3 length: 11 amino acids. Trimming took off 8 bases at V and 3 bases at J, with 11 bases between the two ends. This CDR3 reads CSLGTIYEQYF. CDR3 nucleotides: TGCAGTTTAGGGACCATCTACGAGCAGTACTTC.

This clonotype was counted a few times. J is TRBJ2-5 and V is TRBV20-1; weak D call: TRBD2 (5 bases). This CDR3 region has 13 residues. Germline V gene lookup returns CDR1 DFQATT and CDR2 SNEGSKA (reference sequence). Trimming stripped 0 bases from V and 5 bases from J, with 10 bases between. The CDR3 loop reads CSARDLLAETQYF. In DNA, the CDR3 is TGCAGTGCTAGAGATCTGTTAGCGGAGACCCAGTACTTC.

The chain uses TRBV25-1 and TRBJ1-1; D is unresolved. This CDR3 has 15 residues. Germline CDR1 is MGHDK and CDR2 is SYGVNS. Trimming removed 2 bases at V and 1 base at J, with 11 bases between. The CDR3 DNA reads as TGTGCCAGCAGTGAAGAACCGGGTCCGAACACTGAAGCTTTCTTT. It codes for CASSEEPGPNTEAFF.

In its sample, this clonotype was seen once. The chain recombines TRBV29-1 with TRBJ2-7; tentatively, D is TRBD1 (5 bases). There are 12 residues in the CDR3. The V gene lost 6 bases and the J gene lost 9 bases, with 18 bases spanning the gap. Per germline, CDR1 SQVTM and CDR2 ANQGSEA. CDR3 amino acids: CSVNGAAIAQYF. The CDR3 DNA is TGCAGCGTAAATGGGGCGGCCATAGCGCAGTACTTC.

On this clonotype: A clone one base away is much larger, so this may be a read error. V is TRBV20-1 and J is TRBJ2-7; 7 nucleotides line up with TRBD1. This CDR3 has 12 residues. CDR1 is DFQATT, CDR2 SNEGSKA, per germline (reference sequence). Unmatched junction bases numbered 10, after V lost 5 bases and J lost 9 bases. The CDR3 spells CSAGVGQSRQYF. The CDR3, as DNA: TGCAGTGCTGGAGTGGGACAGAGTAGGCAGTACTTC.

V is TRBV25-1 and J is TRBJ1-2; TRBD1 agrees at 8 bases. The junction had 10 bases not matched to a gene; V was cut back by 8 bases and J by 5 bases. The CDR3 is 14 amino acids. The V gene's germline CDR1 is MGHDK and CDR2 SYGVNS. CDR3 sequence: CASRAGTGPYGYTF. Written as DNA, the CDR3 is TGTGCCAGCCGTGCCGGGACAGGTCCATATGGCTACACCTTC.

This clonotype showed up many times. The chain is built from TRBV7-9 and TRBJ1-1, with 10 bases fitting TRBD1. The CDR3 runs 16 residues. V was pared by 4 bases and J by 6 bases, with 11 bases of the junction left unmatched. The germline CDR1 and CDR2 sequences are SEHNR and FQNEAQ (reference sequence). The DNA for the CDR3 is TGTGCCAGCAGCTCCCGGGACAGGGGCCCGGGGTCTGAAGCTTTCTTT. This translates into CASSSRDRGPGSEAFF.

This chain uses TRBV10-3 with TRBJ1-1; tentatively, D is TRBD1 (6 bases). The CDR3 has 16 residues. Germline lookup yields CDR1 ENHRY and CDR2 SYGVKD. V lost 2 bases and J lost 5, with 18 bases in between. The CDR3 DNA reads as TGTGCCATCAGTGAGCAATGGGACATAGGAACGACTGAAGCTTTCTTT. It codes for CAISEQWDIGTTEAFF.

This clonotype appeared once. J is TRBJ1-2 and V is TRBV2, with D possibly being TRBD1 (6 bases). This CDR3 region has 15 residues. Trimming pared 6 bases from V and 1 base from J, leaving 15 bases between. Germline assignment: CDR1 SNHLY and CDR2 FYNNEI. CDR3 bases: TGTGCCAGCAGCCTGCTAACAGGGAGTAACTATGGCTACACCTTC. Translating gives CASSLLTGSNYGYTF. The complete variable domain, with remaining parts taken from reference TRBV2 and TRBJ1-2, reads EPEVTQTPSHQVTQMGQEVILRCVPISNHLYFYWYRQILGQKVEFLVSFYNNEISEKSEIFDDQFSVERPDGSNFTLKIRSTKLEDSAMYFCASSLLTGSNYGYTFGSGTRLTVV.

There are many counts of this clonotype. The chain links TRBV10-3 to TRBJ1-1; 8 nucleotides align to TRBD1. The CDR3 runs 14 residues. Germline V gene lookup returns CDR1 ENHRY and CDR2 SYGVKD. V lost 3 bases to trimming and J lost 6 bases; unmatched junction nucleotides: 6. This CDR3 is CAISDRTGFSEAFF. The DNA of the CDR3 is TGTGCCATCAGTGATAGGACAGGGTTTTCTGAAGCTTTCTTT.

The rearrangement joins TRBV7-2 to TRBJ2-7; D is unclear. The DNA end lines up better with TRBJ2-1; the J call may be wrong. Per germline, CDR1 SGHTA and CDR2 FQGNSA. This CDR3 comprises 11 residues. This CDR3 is CASSLAPEQFF. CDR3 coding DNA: TGTGCCAGCAGCTTAGCTCCAGAGCAGTTCTTC.

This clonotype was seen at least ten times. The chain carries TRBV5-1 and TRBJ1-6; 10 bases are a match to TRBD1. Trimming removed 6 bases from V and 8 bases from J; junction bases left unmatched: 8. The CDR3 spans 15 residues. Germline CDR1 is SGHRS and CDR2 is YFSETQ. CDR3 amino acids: CASKRGDRGDSPLHF. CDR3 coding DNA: TGCGCCAGCAAGAGGGGGGACAGGGGCGATTCACCCCTCCACTTT.

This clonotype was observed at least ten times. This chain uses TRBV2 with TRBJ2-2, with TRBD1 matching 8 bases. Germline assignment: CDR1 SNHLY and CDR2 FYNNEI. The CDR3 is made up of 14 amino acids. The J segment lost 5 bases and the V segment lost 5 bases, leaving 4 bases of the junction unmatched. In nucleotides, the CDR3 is TGTGCCAGCAGTTCGGACAGGGTGACCGGGGAGCTGTTTTTT. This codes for CASSSDRVTGELFF.

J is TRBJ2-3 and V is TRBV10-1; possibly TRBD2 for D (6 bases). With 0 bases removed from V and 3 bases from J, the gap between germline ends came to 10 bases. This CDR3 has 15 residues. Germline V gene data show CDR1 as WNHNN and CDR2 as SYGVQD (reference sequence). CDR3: CASSESDYPTDTQYF. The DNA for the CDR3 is TGCGCCAGCAGTGAGTCGGACTACCCAACAGATACGCAGTATTTT.

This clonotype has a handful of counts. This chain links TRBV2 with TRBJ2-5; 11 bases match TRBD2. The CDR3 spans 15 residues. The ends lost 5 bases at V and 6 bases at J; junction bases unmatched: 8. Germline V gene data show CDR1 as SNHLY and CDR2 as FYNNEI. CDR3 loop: CASSISGRAGKTQYF. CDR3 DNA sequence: TGTGCCAGCAGTATTAGCGGGAGGGCCGGGAAGACCCAGTACTTC.

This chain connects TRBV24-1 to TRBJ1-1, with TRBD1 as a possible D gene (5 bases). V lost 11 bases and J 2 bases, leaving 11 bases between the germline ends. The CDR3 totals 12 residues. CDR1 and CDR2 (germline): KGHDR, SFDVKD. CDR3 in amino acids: CAIGGVNTEAFF. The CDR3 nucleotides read TGTGCCATCGGGGGAGTAAACACTGAAGCTTTCTTT.

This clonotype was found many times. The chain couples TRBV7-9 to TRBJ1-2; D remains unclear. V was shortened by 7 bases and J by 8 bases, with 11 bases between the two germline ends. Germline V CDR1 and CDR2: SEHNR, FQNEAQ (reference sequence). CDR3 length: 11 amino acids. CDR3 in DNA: TGTGCCAGCACACCTGTAGAGGGCTACACCTTC. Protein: CASTPVEGYTF. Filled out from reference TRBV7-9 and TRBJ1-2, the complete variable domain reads DTGVSQNPRHKITKRGQNVTFRCDPISEHNRLYWYRQTLGQGPEFLTYFQNEAQLEKSRLLSDRFSAERPKGSFSTLEIQRTEQGDSAMYLCASTPVEGYTFGSGTRLTVV.

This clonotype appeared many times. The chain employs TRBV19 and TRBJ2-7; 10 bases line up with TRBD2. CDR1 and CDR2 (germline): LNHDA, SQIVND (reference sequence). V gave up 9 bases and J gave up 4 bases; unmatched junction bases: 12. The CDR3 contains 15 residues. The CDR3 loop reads CASSPSSGSSYEQYF. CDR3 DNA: TGTGCCAGCAGCCCCTCTAGCGGGAGTTCGTACGAGCAGTACTTC.

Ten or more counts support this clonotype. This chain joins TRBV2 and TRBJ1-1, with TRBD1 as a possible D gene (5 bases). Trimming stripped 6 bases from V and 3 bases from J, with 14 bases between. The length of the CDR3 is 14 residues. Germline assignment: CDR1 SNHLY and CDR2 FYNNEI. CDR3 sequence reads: CASRGQGWDTEAFF. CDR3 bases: TGTGCCAGCAGAGGGCAGGGATGGGACACTGAAGCTTTCTTT. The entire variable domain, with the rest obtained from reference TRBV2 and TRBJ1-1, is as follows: EPEVTQTPSHQVTQMGQEVILRCVPISNHLYFYWYRQILGQKVEFLVSFYNNEISEKSEIFDDQFSVERPDGSNFTLKIRSTKLEDSAMYFCASRGQGWDTEAFFGQGTRLTVV.

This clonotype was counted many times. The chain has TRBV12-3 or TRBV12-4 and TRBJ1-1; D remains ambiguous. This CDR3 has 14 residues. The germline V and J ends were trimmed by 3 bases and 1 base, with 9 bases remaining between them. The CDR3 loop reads CASSFSGSNTEAFF. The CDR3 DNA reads TGTGCCAGCAGTTTTTCAGGTTCGAACACTGAAGCTTTCTTT.

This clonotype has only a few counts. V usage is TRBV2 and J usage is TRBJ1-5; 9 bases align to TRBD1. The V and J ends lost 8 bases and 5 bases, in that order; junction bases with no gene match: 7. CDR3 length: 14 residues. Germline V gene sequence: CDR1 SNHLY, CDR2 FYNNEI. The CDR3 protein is CASGKQGADQPQHF. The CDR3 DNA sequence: TGTGCCAGCGGTAAACAGGGGGCAGATCAGCCCCAGCATTTT.

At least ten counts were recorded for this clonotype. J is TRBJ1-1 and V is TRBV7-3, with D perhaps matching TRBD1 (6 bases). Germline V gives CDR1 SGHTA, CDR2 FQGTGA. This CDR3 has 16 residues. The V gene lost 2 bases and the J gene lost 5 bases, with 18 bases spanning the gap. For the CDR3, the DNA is TGTGCCAGCAGCTTAGGGCGCTCGGGGGGCGGAACTGAAGCTTTCTTT. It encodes CASSLGRSGGGTEAFF.

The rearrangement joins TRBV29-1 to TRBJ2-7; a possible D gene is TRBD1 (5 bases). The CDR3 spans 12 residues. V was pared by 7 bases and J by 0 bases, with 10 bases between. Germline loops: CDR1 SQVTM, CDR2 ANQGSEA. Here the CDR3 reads CSGGGRSYEQYF. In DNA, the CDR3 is TGCAGCGGGGGCGGTCGCTCCTACGAGCAGTACTTC.

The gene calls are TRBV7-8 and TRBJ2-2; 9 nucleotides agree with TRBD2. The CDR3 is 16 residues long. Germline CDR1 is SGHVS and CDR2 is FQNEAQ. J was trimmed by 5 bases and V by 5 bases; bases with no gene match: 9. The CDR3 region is CASSPGLARVTGELFF. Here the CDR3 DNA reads TGTGCCAGCAGCCCAGGACTAGCGAGGGTAACCGGGGAGCTGTTTTTT.

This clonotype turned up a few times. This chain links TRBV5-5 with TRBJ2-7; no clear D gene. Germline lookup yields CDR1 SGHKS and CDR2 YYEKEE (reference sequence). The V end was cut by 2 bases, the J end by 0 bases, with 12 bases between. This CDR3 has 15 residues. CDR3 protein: CASSFQYHSSYEQYF. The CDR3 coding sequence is TGTGCCAGCAGCTTTCAGTATCACAGCTCCTACGAGCAGTACTTC.